These 7 T cell receptor beta chains were all obtained from the same sample, sequenced in a study of shared clonotypes between healthy human individuals. The repertoire was sequenced with immunoSEQ multiplex PCR; TCRdb's copy has only in-frame clones and lacks some. The sample contains under 600,000 clones, roughly 79% of which appear only once. The sample comprised PBMCs. These receptors all come from a middle-aged woman in good health. Some clones in this sample may be carry-over from other donors' samples.

The genes are TRBV11-3 and TRBJ2-2; perhaps TRBD2 as D (5 bases). Germline CDR1 reads SGHNT; CDR2 reads YENEEA. V lost 8 bases, J lost 4 bases, and 17 bases lay in between. The CDR3 contains 15 residues. The CDR3 region is CASSPGLAGTGELFF. In nucleotides, the CDR3 is TGTGCCAGCTCCCCCGGACTCGCTGGCACCGGGGAGCTGTTTTTT. Supplemented by reference TRBV11-3 and TRBJ2-2, the full variable domain reads EAGVVQSPRYKIIEKKQPVAFWCNPISGHNTLYWYLQNLGQGPELLIRYENEEAVDDSQLPKDRFSAERLKGVDSTLKIQPAELGDSAVYLCASSPGLAGTGELFFGEGSRLTVL.

The V gene is TRBV9, the J gene TRBJ2-2; 7 nucleotides agree with TRBD2. The CDR3 sequence is 16 residues long. Germline V gives CDR1 SGDLS, CDR2 YYNGEE. Trimming at V came to 0 bases and at J to 1 base, leaving 3 bases not matched to a gene. CDR3: CASSVDASGNTGELFF. CDR3 coding DNA: TGTGCCAGCAGCGTAGACGCTAGCGGGAACACCGGGGAGCTGTTTTTT.

CDR3: CAGSQGYSNQPQHF. Written as DNA, the CDR3 is TGTGCCGGCTCGCAGGGTTATAGCAATCAGCCCCAGCATTTT. The chain joins TRBV19 to TRBJ1-5; perhaps TRBD1 as D (5 bases). The CDR3 is 14 amino acids. V was trimmed by 11 bases and J by 0 bases, leaving 14 bases between them. The germline gives CDR1 LNHDA, CDR2 SQIVND (reference sequence).

V is TRBV11-3 and J is TRBJ2-1; TRBD2 agrees at 7 bases. The V segment lost 1 base and the J segment 6 bases; nucleotides outside the gene matches: 12. CDR3 length: 17 residues. CDR1 SGHNT and CDR2 YENEEA come from the germline V gene. CDR3 in amino acids: CASSLGTTSAGLNEQFF. The CDR3, as DNA: TGTGCCAGCAGCTTAGGCACCACTAGCGCGGGCCTCAATGAGCAGTTCTTC.

Comment on this clone: A much larger clone lies one base from this, so it may be a read error. This sequence joins TRBV29-1 and TRBJ1-3, with 9 bases matching TRBD1. From germline, CDR1 is SQVTM and CDR2 ANQGSEA. The CDR3 loop spans 14 amino acids. V was clipped by 7 bases and J by 3 bases; unmatched bases: 7. This CDR3 is CSDSTGGSGNTIYF. Here the CDR3 DNA reads TGCAGCGACTCAACAGGGGGCAGTGGAAACACCATATATTTT. Full variable domain (remainder filled in from reference TRBV29-1 and TRBJ1-3): SAVISQKPSRDICQRGTSLTIQCQVDSQVTMMFWYRQQPGQSLTLIATANQGSEATYESGFVIDKFPISRPNLTFSTLTVSNMSPEDSSIYLCSDSTGGSGNTIYFGEGSWLTVV.

This chain connects TRBV7-2 to TRBJ2-5; 11 nucleotides align to TRBD2. V trimming: 5 bases; J trimming: 5 bases; junction bases outside the gene matches: 10. The CDR3 runs to 16 residues. CDR1 is SGHTA, CDR2 FQGNSA, per germline. CDR3 loop: CASSDFSGRAGETQYF. The CDR3 bases are TGTGCCAGCAGCGACTTTAGCGGGAGGGCCGGGGAGACCCAGTACTTC.

This clone was observed once. V is TRBV7-6 and J is TRBJ1-1; D gene unclear. The CDR3 sequence is 13 residues long. Per the germline V gene, CDR1 is SGHVS and CDR2 is FNYEAQ. V shed 0 bases and J shed 6 bases, with 8 bases lying between them. The CDR3 reads CASSLALTAEAFF. The CDR3 DNA reads TGTGCCAGCAGCTTAGCGCTCACAGCTGAAGCTTTCTTT.